Reported below is one T cell receptor (beta chain). This sample was taken from a study of PD-L1 blockade in urothelial cancer. The overall study: In the mid-2010s, patients got going on atezolizumab, taking 1,200 mg intravenously every 3 weeks. Specimens of blood held a median count of 141,255 T cells. Blood was analyzed 3 weeks (second dose) and 6 weeks after treatment start.

TCRdb keeps only in-frame clones here, not all; method: immunoSEQ multiplex PCR. This table has 54,000 or so clones, more than 75% appearing once. The time point: pretreatment peripheral blood. The input for sequencing was PBMCs, taken around atezolizumab (anti-PD-L1) treatment. This TCR was sampled from a man aged 45-65 years with urothelial cancer.

DNA for the CDR3: TGTGCCTGGAGGGGGGACAGGGGGCTCGAGCAGTACTTC. Protein product: CAWRGDRGLEQYF. The genes are TRBV30 and TRBJ2-7; TRBD1 matches at 12 bases. From germline, CDR1 is GTSNPN and CDR2 SVGIG (reference sequence). There are 13 residues in the CDR3. Germline trimming cut 3 bases from V and 6 bases from J; bases unmatched to any gene: 3.